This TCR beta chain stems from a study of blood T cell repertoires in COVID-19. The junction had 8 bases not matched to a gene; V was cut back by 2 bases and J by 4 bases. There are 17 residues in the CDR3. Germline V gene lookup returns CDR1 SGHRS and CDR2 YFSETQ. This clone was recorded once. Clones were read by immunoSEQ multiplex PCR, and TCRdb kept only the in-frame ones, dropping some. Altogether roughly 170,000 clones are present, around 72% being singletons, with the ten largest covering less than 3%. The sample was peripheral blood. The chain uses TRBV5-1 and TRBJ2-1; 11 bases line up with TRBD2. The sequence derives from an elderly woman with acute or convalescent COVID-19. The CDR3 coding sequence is TGCGCCAGCAGCTTAACCCGACTAGCGGGAAGGTACAATGAGCAGTTCTTC. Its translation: CASSLTRLAGRYNEQFF.